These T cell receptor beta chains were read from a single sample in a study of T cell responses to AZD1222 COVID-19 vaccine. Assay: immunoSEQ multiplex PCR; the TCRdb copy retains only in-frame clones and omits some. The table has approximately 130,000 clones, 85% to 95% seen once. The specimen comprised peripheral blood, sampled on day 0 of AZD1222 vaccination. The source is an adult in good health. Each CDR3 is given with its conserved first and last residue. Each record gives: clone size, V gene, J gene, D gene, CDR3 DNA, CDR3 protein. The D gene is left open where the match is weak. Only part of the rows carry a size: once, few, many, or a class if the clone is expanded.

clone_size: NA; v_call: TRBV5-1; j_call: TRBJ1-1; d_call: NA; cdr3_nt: TGCGCCAGCAGCTATGAGGGATTTACTGAAGCTTTCTTT; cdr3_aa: CASSYEGFTEAFF
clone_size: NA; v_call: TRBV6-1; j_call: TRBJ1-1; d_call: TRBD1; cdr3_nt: TGTGCCAGCAGTGAAGAGACCGGGACAGGGGGCATAGGAAGGAACACTGAAGCTTTCTTT; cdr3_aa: CASSEETGTGGIGRNTEAFF
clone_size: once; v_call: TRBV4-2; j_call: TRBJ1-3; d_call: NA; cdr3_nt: TGTGCCAGCAGCCAAGCTGGAAACACCATATATTTT; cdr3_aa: CASSQAGNTIYF
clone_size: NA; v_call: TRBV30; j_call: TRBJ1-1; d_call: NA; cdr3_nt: TGTGCCTGGATTCGGGGCTGGGGCACTGAAGCTTTCTTT; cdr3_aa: CAWIRGWGTEAFF
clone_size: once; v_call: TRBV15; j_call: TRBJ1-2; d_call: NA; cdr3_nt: TGTGCCACCAGCAGAGATAGCCGGAGTAACTATGGCTACACCTTC; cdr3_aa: CATSRDSRSNYGYTF
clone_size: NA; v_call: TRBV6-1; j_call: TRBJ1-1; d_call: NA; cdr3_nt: TGTGCCAGCAGTGAAATCGTAATGCGACAGACGAACACTGAAGCTTTCTTT; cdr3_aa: CASSEIVMRQTNTEAFF
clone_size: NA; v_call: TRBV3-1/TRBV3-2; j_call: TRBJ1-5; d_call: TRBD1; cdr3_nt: TGTGCCAGCAGCCGGGGACAGGGGTGGCAGCCCCAGCATTTT; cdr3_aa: CASSRGQGWQPQHF
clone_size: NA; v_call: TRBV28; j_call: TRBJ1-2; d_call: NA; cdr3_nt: TGTGCCAGCAGTTTAGAGATCAGGCCTAACTATGGCTACACCTTC; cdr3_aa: CASSLEIRPNYGYTF
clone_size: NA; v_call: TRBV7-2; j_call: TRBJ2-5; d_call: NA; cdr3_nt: TGTGCCAGCAGCCCGCTAAGGAGGGGGCTTGAGACCCAGTACTTC; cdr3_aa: CASSPLRRGLETQYF
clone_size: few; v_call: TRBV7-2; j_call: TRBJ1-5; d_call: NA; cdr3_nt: TGTGCCAGCAGCTTGGTTTTCAGTCAGCCCCAGCATTTT; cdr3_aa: CASSLVFSQPQHF
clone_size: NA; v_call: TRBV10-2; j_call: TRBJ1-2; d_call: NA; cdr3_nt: TGCGCCAGCAGAAACCTAAGGGGTGGCTACACCTTC; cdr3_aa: CASRNLRGGYTF
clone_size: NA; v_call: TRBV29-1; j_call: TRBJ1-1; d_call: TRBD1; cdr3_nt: TGCAGCGTTGACCCTCGAGGCAGGGGGTGGGGAAACACTGAAGCTTTCTTT; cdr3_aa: CSVDPRGRGWGNTEAFF
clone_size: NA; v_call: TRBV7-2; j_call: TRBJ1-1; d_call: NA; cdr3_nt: TGTGCCAGCAGCTTTACACCGGGAGCTGAAGCTTTCTTT; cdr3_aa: CASSFTPGAEAFF
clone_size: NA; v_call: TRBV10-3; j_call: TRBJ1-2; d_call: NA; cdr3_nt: TGTGCCATCAGTCCCAGGGGAGCGGACTATGGCTACACCTTC; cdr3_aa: CAISPRGADYGYTF
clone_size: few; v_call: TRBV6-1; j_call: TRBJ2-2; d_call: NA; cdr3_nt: TGTGCCAGCAGTGATTGGAGCAGCCCGGCCGGGGAGCTGTTTTTT; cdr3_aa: CASSDWSSPAGELFF
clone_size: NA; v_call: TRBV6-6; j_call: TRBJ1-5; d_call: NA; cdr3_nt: TGTGCCAGCAGCCAGGGGCTTAGCAATCAGCCCCAGCATTTT; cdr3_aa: CASSQGLSNQPQHF
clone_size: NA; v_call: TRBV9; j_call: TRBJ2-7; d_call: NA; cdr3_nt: TGTGCCAGCATAGGCAGGGGAGGCGAGCAGTACTTC; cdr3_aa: CASIGRGGEQYF
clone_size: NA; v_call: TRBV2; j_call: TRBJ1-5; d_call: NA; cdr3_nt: TGTGCCAGCAGGGCCGTTAGTGGCAATCAGCCCCAGCATTTT; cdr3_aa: CASRAVSGNQPQHF
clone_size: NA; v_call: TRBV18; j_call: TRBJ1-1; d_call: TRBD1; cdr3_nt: TGTGCCAGCTCTCAAGGACAGGGTAGTGCCACTGAAGCTTTCTTT; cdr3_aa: CASSQGQGSATEAFF
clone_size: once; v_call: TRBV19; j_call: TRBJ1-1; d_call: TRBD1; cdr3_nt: TGTGCCAGTAGTATTTTTACTGGGACAGGGGACACTGAAGCTTTCTTT; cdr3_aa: CASSIFTGTGDTEAFF
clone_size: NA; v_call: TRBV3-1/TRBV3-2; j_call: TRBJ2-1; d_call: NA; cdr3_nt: TGTGCCAGCAGCCCCGGACTTGGTTCCTACAATGAGCAGTTCTTC; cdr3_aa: CASSPGLGSYNEQFF